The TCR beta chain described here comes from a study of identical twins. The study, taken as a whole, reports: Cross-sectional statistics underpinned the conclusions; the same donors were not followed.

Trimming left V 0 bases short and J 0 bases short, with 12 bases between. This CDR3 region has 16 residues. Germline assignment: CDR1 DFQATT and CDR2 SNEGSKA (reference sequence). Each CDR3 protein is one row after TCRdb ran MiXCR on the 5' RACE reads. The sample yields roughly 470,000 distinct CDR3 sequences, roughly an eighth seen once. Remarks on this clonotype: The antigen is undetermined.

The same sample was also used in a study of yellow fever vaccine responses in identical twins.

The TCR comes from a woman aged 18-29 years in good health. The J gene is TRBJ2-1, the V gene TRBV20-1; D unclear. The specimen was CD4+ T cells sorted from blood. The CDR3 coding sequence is TGCAGTGCTAGAGATTTGTCCGCCAGCTCCTACAATGAGCAGTTCTTC. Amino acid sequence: CSARDLSASSYNEQFF.